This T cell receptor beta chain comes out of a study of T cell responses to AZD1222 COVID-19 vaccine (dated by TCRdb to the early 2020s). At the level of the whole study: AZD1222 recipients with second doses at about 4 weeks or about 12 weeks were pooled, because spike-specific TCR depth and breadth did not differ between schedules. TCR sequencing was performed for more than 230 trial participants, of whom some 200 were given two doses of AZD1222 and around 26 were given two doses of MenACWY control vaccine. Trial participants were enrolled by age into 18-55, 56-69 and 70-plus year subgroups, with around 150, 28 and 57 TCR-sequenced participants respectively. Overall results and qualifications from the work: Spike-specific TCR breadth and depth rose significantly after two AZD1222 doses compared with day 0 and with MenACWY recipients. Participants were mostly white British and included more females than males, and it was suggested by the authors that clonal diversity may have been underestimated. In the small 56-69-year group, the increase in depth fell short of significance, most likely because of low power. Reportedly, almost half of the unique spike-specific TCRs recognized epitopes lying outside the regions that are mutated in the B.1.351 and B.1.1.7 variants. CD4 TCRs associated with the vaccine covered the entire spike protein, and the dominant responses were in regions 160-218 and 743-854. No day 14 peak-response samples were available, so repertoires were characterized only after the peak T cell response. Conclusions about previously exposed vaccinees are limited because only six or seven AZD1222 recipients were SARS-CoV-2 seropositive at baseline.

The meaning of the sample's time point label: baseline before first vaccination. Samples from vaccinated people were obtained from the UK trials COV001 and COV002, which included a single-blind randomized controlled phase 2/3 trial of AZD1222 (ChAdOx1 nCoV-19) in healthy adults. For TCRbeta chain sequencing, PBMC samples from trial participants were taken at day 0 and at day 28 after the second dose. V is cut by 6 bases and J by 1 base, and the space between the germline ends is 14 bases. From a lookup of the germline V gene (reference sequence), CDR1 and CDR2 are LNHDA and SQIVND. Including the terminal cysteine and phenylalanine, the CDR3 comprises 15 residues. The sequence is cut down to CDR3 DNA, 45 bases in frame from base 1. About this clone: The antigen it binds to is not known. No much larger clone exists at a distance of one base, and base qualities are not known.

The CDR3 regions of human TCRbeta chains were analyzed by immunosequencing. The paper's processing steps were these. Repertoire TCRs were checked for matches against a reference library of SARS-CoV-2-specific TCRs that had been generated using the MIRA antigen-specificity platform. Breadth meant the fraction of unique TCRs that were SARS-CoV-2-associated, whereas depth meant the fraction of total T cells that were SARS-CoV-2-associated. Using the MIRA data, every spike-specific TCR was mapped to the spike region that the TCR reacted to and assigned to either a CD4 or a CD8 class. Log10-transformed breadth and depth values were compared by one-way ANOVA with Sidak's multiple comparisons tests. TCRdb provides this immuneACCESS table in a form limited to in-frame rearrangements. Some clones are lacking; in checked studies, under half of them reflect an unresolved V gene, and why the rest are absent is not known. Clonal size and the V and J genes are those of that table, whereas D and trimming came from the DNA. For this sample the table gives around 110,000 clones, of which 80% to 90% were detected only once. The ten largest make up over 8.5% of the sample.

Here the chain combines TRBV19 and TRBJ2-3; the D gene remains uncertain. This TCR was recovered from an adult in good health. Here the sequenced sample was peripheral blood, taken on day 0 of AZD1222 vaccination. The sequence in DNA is TGTGCCAGTAGGGAACAAGTGGTGGGCACAGATACGCAGTATTTT. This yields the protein CASREQVVGTDTQYF.